The subject of this entry is one TCR beta chain. As processed by the authors: Amplifying reference gene primers gave estimates of nucleated cell counts. Assay used: immunoSEQ multiplex PCR; TCRdb lists only in-frame clones, some missing. The V and J calls and clone size are taken from that table; D and trimming were inferred from the DNA. Of approximately 200,000 clones in the sample, about 85% are singletons; the top ten hold 2.9%. These data are taken from a study of blood T cell repertoires in COVID-19. The overall study: Acute-phase and convalescent COVID-19 samples originated in the United States, Italy and Spain. From T cells, B-cell-depleted T cells, or PBMCs came the material, which was cDNA or gDNA.

Germline V gene data show CDR1 as SGHRS and CDR2 as YFSETQ. The CDR3 covers 15 residues. V was pared by 4 bases and J by 1 base, with 11 bases between. The rearrangement uses TRBV5-1 and TRBJ2-2, with D possibly being TRBD1 (5 bases). Sequenced material: peripheral blood. This receptor was identified in a man in his forties or fifties who had recovered from COVID-19. This chain's CDR3 is CASSAGTGNTGELFF. The CDR3 DNA reads TGCGCCAGCAGCGCCGGAACAGGGAACACCGGGGAGCTGTTTTTT.